The 30 T cell receptor beta chains below were found in one sample sequenced in a study of T cell responses to AZD1222 COVID-19 vaccine. Produced via immunoSEQ multiplex PCR; TCRdb's table is partial and in-frame only. This sample has fewer than 200,000 clones, with roughly 92% found just once. This specimen was peripheral blood, taken on day 0 of AZD1222 vaccination. These receptors all stem from an adult in good health.

This clone occurred once. The chain combines TRBV4-2 with TRBJ2-1; D call uncertain. The CDR3 covers 12 residues. The V end was cut by 1 base, the J end by 8 bases, with 6 bases between. In germline, CDR1 is LGHNA, CDR2 YNFKEQ. For the CDR3, the DNA is TGTGCCAGCAGCCAAGTAAAGGATGAGCAGTTCTTC. Translated, it gives CASSQVKDEQFF.

The rearrangement links TRBV30 to TRBJ2-7; 8 nucleotides match TRBD2. The CDR3 totals 15 residues. Germline lookup yields CDR1 GTSNPN and CDR2 SVGIG (reference sequence). V was clipped by 3 bases and J by 4 bases; unmatched bases: 11. CDR3: CAWSPPGGAEYEQYF. The CDR3 bases are TGTGCCTGGAGCCCGCCCGGGGGGGCGGAATACGAGCAGTACTTC.

The rearrangement uses TRBV2 and TRBJ2-5; the match to TRBD1 covers 10 bases. Germline loops: CDR1 SNHLY, CDR2 FYNNEI. The V segment lost 10 bases and the J segment 5 bases; nucleotides outside the gene matches: 10. The CDR3 spans 14 residues. The CDR3 nucleotides read TGTGCCACCACAGAGGACAGGGGGGCGGAGACCCAGTACTTC. Translation gives CATTEDRGAETQYF.

The rearrangement joins TRBV7-2 to TRBJ2-3; 9 bases are a match to TRBD2. The CDR3 has 15 residues. From germline, CDR1 is SGHTA and CDR2 FQGNSA. J lost 0 bases, V lost 3 bases, and 1 base had no gene match. The chain's CDR3 is CASSLTSGSTDTQYF. The CDR3 DNA reads TGTGCCAGCAGCTTGACTAGCGGTAGCACAGATACGCAGTATTTT.

The chain combines TRBV6-5 with TRBJ2-3; TRBD1 or TRBD2 may be the D gene (5 bases each). The germline V gene encodes CDR1 MNHEY and CDR2 SVGAGI. This CDR3 has 14 residues. The V gene lost 2 bases and the J gene lost 4 bases, with 10 bases spanning the gap. The CDR3 loop is CASSYVGDADTQYF. CDR3 sequence (DNA): TGTGCCAGCAGTTACGTGGGGGACGCAGATACGCAGTATTTT.

This clone was seen a single time. V is TRBV3-1 (or the pseudogene TRBV3-2) and J is TRBJ1-2; D is ambiguous. V lost 4 bases and J 8 bases, leaving 14 bases between the germline ends. The CDR3 loop spans 13 amino acids. Per germline, CDR1 LGHDT and CDR2 YNNKEL (reference sequence). The CDR3 nucleotides are TGTGCCAGCAGCCCGACGGGTCGATACGGCTACACCTTC. Protein product: CASSPTGRYGYTF.

This clone was detected ten times or more. The chain recombines TRBV29-1 with TRBJ2-5, with no clear D. Germline-derived CDR1 and CDR2 are SQVTM and ANQGSEA. V lost 6 bases and J lost 2, with 10 bases in between. The CDR3 loop spans 12 amino acids. The DNA of the CDR3 is TGCAGCGTCCTAATGACTCAAGAGACCCAGTACTTC. Its protein is CSVLMTQETQYF.

This chain connects TRBV11-2 to TRBJ2-5; D is unresolved. The CDR3 is 14 residues long. Between the trimmed V and J ends, which lost 5 bases and 4 bases, there was a span of 14 bases. Germline loops: CDR1 SGHAT, CDR2 FQNNGV. The CDR3, as DNA: TGTGCCAGCAGCGTGTCGGGCCGACGAGAGACCCAGTACTTC. This sequence encodes CASSVSGRRETQYF.

The sample holds one count of this clone. This chain connects TRBV6-6 to TRBJ2-1; 10 bases are shared with TRBD2. The CDR3 runs 18 residues. Germline trimming cut 5 bases from V and 5 bases from J; bases unmatched to any gene: 15. CDR1 is MNHNY, CDR2 SVGAGI, per germline (reference sequence). In DNA form, the CDR3 reads TGTGCCAGCAGTCTGGCCCCCCCGGCGACTAGCGGGCACAATGAGCAGTTCTTC. This codes for CASSLAPPATSGHNEQFF.

The chain employs TRBV19 and TRBJ2-1, with D maybe TRBD2 (6 bases). This CDR3 comprises 13 residues. Per germline, CDR1 LNHDA and CDR2 SQIVND (reference sequence). V dropped 8 bases and J dropped 12 bases, with 20 bases sitting between them. CDR3 DNA sequence: TGTGCCAGTCGCAGGACTATACCCGAAGGGCAGTTCTTC. Residues: CASRRTIPEGQFF.

The V call is TRBV5-1, the J call TRBJ1-2; maybe TRBD1 (6 bases). V was trimmed by 2 bases and J by 8 bases, leaving 16 bases between them. There are 14 residues in the CDR3. Germline-derived CDR1 and CDR2 are SGHRS and YFSETQ. The CDR3 spells CASSLDRPHRGYTF. In DNA, the CDR3 is TGCGCCAGCAGCTTAGACAGGCCCCATAGGGGCTACACCTTC.

The rearrangement links TRBV27 to TRBJ2-7, with TRBD1 identical over 8 bases. The CDR3 runs 13 residues. The junction had 6 bases not matched to a gene; V was cut back by 5 bases and J by 6 bases. Germline loops: CDR1 MNHEY, CDR2 SMNVEV (reference sequence). The DNA of the CDR3 is TGTGCCAGCAGTAGCACTCAGGGGGCCGAGCAGTACTTC. This gives the protein CASSSTQGAEQYF.

The chain's CDR3 is CASSPSSGVYEQYF. CDR3 in DNA: TGTGCCAGCTCACCATCCAGCGGGGTCTACGAGCAGTACTTC. The chain couples TRBV18 to TRBJ2-7, with TRBD2 identical over 7 bases. From germline, CDR1 is KGHSH and CDR2 LQKENI. The CDR3 totals 14 residues. V trimming: 2 bases; J trimming: 3 bases; junction bases outside the gene matches: 4.

Ten or more counts support this clone. The rearrangement uses TRBV6-4 and TRBJ2-3, with 10 positions matching TRBD1. The CDR3 is 14 amino acids. With 2 bases clipped from V and 4 bases from J, the junction kept 0 bases outside the gene matches. Germline values: CDR1 MRHNA, CDR2 SNTAGT. The CDR3 nucleotides read TGTGCCAGCAGTGACGGGACAGGGGCAGATACGCAGTATTTT. The encoded protein is CASSDGTGADTQYF.

The gene calls are TRBV6-5 and TRBJ2-3; D is uncertain. The CDR3 is 13 residues long. Per the germline V gene, CDR1 is MNHEY and CDR2 is SVGAGI. V lost 7 bases to trimming and J lost 2 bases, with 10 bases between them. As DNA, the CDR3 is TGTGCCAGCATGTGGAGACTCACAGATACGCAGTATTTT. This sequence encodes CASMWRLTDTQYF.

This clone has just one count. The V gene is TRBV3-1 (or the pseudogene TRBV3-2), the J gene TRBJ2-3, with D hard to call. The germline V gene has CDR1 LGHDT and CDR2 YNNKEL (reference sequence). Trimming took 0 bases from V and 2 from J, leaving 12 bases between them. This CDR3 is built from 16 residues. CDR3 loop: CASSQDPWRFTDTQYF. The CDR3 DNA is TGTGCCAGCAGCCAAGACCCCTGGCGGTTCACAGATACGCAGTATTTT.

The V call is TRBV30, the J call TRBJ1-1, with unresolved D. Trimming stripped 1 base from V and 6 bases from J, with 12 bases between. From germline, CDR1 is GTSNPN and CDR2 SVGIG (reference sequence). This CDR3 is 13 amino acids long. CDR3 in DNA: TGTGCCTGGAGTGCTGGTAGCAGCGCTGAAGCTTTCTTT. Its protein product is CAWSAGSSAEAFF. Drawing the rest from reference TRBV30 and TRBJ1-1, the complete variable domain is SQTIHQWPATLVQPVGSPLSLECTVEGTSNPNLYWYRQAAGRGLQLLFYSVGIGQISSEVPQNLSASRPQDRQFILSSKKLLLSDSGFYLCAWSAGSSAEAFFGQGTRLTVV.

J is TRBJ1-2 and V is TRBV7-9; tentative D call: TRBD1 (5 bases). With 3 bases removed from V and 2 bases from J, the gap between germline ends came to 7 bases. The CDR3 length is 13 residues. Looked up from germline, CDR1 is SEHNR and CDR2 is FQNEAQ (reference sequence). CDR3: CASSLRDNYGYTF. In DNA form, the CDR3 reads TGTGCCAGCAGCTTGAGGGACAACTATGGCTACACCTTC.

This rearrangement joins TRBV2 to TRBJ1-6; no definite D call. The CDR3 runs 15 residues. The germline CDR1 and CDR2 sequences are SNHLY and FYNNEI. The V and J ends lost 1 base and 7 bases respectively, with 11 bases between them. The CDR3 region is CASSEGTDGNSPLHF. As DNA, the CDR3 is TGTGCCAGCAGTGAAGGAACAGATGGGAATTCACCCCTCCACTTT.

This sequence joins TRBV7-3 and TRBJ2-1, with TRBD1 as a possible D gene (6 bases). V was trimmed by 3 bases and J by 4 bases, leaving 13 bases between them. From germline, CDR1 is SGHTA and CDR2 FQGTGA. This CDR3 is 15 amino acids long. The chain's CDR3 is CASSFSGHLYNEQFF. The CDR3 DNA sequence: TGTGCCAGCAGCTTCTCGGGACACCTATACAATGAGCAGTTCTTC.

The chain has TRBV4-2 and TRBJ1-2; 7 nucleotides align to TRBD1. V lost 1 base and J lost 8; bases outside the gene matches: 4. The CDR3 extends over 13 amino acids. Germline-derived CDR1 and CDR2 are LGHNA and YNFKEQ. DNA of the CDR3: TGTGCCAGCAGCCAAGCCAGGGGGGAGGGCTACACCTTC. Its translation: CASSQARGEGYTF.

The table lists this clone with a few counts. The V call is TRBV12-5, the J call TRBJ1-5; 7 positions agree with TRBD1. Germline CDR1 LGHNT, CDR2 FRNRAP. This CDR3 comprises 15 residues. The J segment lost 6 bases and the V segment lost 2 bases, leaving 7 bases of the junction unmatched. This CDR3 is CASGLPQGVPQPQHF. The CDR3 nucleotides read TGTGCTAGTGGTTTGCCCCAGGGGGTCCCTCAGCCCCAGCATTTT.

V gene TRBV27 combines with J gene TRBJ1-1; D not certain. V was shortened by 10 bases and J by 5 bases, with 14 bases between the two germline ends. Per germline, CDR1 MNHEY and CDR2 SMNVEV (reference sequence). The CDR3 totals 12 residues. The CDR3 loop reads CATGPLRTEAFF. The CDR3 DNA sequence: TGTGCCACCGGCCCCTTGCGAACTGAAGCTTTCTTT.

J is TRBJ1-6 and V is TRBV4-3; weak D call: TRBD1 (5 bases). Germline V CDR1 and CDR2: LGHNA, YSLEER. Trimming shortened V by 2 bases and J by 6 bases, and 14 bases separated the two germline ends. The CDR3 runs 16 residues. CDR3 bases: TGCGCCAGCAGCCAACTATCCGGGACCCCTAATTCACCCCTCCACTTT. This codes for CASSQLSGTPNSPLHF.

The rearrangement joins TRBV6-5 to TRBJ2-1; D might be TRBD1 (5 bases). Germline-derived CDR1 and CDR2 are MNHEY and SVGAGI. Trimming pared 6 bases from V and 8 bases from J, leaving 17 bases between. The CDR3 is 14 amino acids. The CDR3 spells CASRTTVPSDEQFF. In DNA form, the CDR3 reads TGTGCCAGCAGAACGACAGTACCCAGTGATGAGCAGTTCTTC.

This rearrangement joins TRBV14 to TRBJ1-2, with D perhaps matching TRBD1 (5 bases). Trimming shortened V by 0 bases and J by 2 bases, and 22 bases separated the two germline ends. Germline CDR1 is SGHDN and CDR2 is FVKESK. The CDR3 consists of 19 residues. The CDR3 here is CASSQDIRGAIRLNYGYTF. For the CDR3, the DNA is TGTGCCAGCAGCCAAGATATCCGCGGGGCCATCAGACTAAACTATGGCTACACCTTC.

This chain uses TRBV3-1 (or the pseudogene TRBV3-2) with TRBJ1-2; no clear D gene. The CDR3 loop spans 12 amino acids. The germline V gene encodes CDR1 LGHDT and CDR2 YNNKEL (reference sequence). The germline V and J ends were trimmed by 4 bases and 4 bases, with 7 bases remaining between them. CDR3: CASSRGPYGYTF. CDR3 nucleotides: TGTGCCAGCAGCCGAGGGCCCTATGGCTACACCTTC.

The V call is TRBV20-1, the J call TRBJ1-1, with D possibly TRBD1 on 5 matching bases. The CDR3 contains 15 residues. Per the germline V gene, CDR1 is DFQATT and CDR2 is SNEGSKA (reference sequence). V was clipped by 3 bases and J by 1 base, with 15 bases between them. The DNA for the CDR3 is TGCAGTGCTAGTCACACCGGAAGGGGGAACACTGAAGCTTTCTTT. Protein product: CSASHTGRGNTEAFF.

This clone appeared a few times. This sequence joins TRBV30 and TRBJ1-2; D call uncertain. V lost 0 bases, J lost 0 bases, and 5 bases lay in between. This CDR3 is 13 amino acids long. Germline CDR1 GTSNPN, CDR2 SVGIG (reference sequence). CDR3 DNA: TGTGCCTGGAGTGTCGGGACTAACTATGGCTACACCTTC. Translating gives CAWSVGTNYGYTF. Variable domain in full (rest from reference TRBV30 and TRBJ1-2): SQTIHQWPATLVQPVGSPLSLECTVEGTSNPNLYWYRQAAGRGLQLLFYSVGIGQISSEVPQNLSASRPQDRQFILSSKKLLLSDSGFYLCAWSVGTNYGYTFGSGTRLTVV.

This rearrangement joins TRBV5-1 to TRBJ1-1; tentatively, D is TRBD1 (5 bases). The CDR3 runs to 16 residues. Trimming stripped 0 bases from V and 5 bases from J, with 17 bases between. Germline assignment: CDR1 SGHRS and CDR2 YFSETQ. CDR3 amino acids: CASSLEQGVGRTEAFF. CDR3 nucleotide sequence: TGCGCCAGCAGCTTGGAACAAGGGGTAGGAAGGACTGAAGCTTTCTTT.